Below, 4 T cell receptor beta chains from the same sample are listed, as sequenced in a study of control samples from healthy donors and cancer patients. The protocol was immunoSEQ multiplex PCR, while the TCRdb copy is restricted to in-frame clones and leaves out a portion. The table has 75,000 to 100,000 clones, about four fifths seen once. The sequencing input was blood. The receptors derive from a man aged 60 to 75 in good health.

This chain connects TRBV10-3 to TRBJ1-2, with D tentatively TRBD1 (6 bases). V lost 2 bases and J 0 bases, leaving 10 bases between the germline ends. Germline CDR1 ENHRY, CDR2 SYGVKD. This CDR3 has 15 residues. CDR3 in amino acids: CAISEQQGPNYGYTF. The CDR3 DNA reads TGTGCCATCAGTGAGCAACAGGGCCCTAACTATGGCTACACCTTC.

This chain links TRBV4-2 with TRBJ2-1; weak D call: TRBD2 (6 bases). V lost 0 bases and J lost 10, with 16 bases in between. This CDR3 is built from 15 residues. The germline gives CDR1 LGHNA, CDR2 YNFKEQ. CDR3 amino acids: CASSQEARGPGEQFF. CDR3 bases: TGTGCCAGCAGCCAAGAGGCGCGGGGTCCTGGGGAGCAGTTCTTC.

The rearrangement uses TRBV29-1 and TRBJ2-3, with 12 bases identical to TRBD2. CDR3 length: 16 residues. V shed 6 bases, J shed 0 bases, and the junction held 7 bases outside the gene matches. Germline loops: CDR1 SQVTM, CDR2 ANQGSEA. CDR3: CSVAGTSGSSTDTQYF. Here the CDR3 DNA reads TGCAGCGTGGCCGGGACTAGCGGGTCTAGCACAGATACGCAGTATTTT.

CDR3 sequence: CASSVTGPSGDRGEQFF. The DNA of the CDR3 is TGCGCCAGCAGTGTAACGGGCCCTAGCGGGGACAGGGGCGAGCAGTTCTTC. This chain joins TRBV10-2 and TRBJ2-1; perhaps TRBD1 as D (10 bases). The ends were cut back, 4 bases at V and 10 bases at J, with 26 bases in the middle. CDR1 WSHSY and CDR2 SAAADI come from the germline V gene. This CDR3 region has 17 residues.